What follows is one TCR beta chain and its context. The data were obtained in a study of cytomegalovirus exposure and HLA in healthy donors. Trimming stripped 6 bases from V and 1 base from J, with 12 bases between. CDR3 size: 14 residues. Per the germline V gene, CDR1 is MNHEY and CDR2 is SVGAGI. The PCR ran on 60 Vbeta and 13 Jbeta primers. Measured with immunoSEQ multiplex PCR; TCRdb has only the in-frame clones, and not every one. Of under 150,000 clones listed, approximately 77% are singletons. The sample was PBMCs. This chain uses TRBV6-5 with TRBJ1-1; maybe TRBD1 (6 bases). This TCR came from a man aged 18 to 30 in good health and CMV-seronegative. In nucleotides, the CDR3 is TGTGCCAGCAGACCGGGACATCGGAACACTGAAGCTTTCTTT. Translated, it gives CASRPGHRNTEAFF.